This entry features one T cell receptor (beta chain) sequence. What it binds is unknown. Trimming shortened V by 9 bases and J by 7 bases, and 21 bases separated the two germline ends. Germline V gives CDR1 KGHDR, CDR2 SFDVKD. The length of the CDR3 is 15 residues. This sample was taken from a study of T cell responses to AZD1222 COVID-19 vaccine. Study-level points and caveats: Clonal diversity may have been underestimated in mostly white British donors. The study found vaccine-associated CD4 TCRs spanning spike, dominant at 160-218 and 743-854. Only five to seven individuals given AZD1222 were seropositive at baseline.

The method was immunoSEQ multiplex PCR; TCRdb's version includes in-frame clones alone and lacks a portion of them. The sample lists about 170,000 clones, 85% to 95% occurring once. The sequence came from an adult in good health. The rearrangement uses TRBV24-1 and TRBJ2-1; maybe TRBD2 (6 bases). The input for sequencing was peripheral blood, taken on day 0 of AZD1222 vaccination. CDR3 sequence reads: CATSGKGSGLNEQFF. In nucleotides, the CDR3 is TGTGCCACCTCGGGTAAGGGTAGCGGTTTAAATGAGCAGTTCTTC.